The entry that follows covers one T cell receptor (beta chain) sequence. TCRdb's copy holds only in-frame clones and misses some; the assay was immunoSEQ multiplex PCR. The sample holds approximately 12,000 clones, about four fifths seen once. These data originate in a study of chemoradiotherapy in HPV16-positive cancers. Trimming cost V 0 bases and J 0 bases, with 11 bases left between them. The CDR3 has 16 amino acids. CDR1 and CDR2 (germline): SGHRS, YFSETQ. The rearrangement uses TRBV5-1 and TRBJ2-3; possibly TRBD2 for D (5 bases). The sequence was collected from a human donor with HPV-associated anogenital cancer. This material was acquired from a patient who underwent chemoradiotherapy. The CDR3 is CASSLDGAASTDTQYF. The CDR3 DNA is TGCGCCAGCAGCTTGGATGGAGCGGCGAGCACAGATACGCAGTATTTT. The full variable domain, its missing parts supplied by reference TRBV5-1 and TRBJ2-3, is KAGVTQTPRYLIKTRGQQVTLSCSPISGHRSVSWYQQTPGQGLQFLFEYFSETQRNKGNFPGRFSGRQFSNSRSEMNVSTLELGDSALYLCASSLDGAASTDTQYFGPGTRLTVL.